This entry lists 19 T cell receptor beta chains sequenced from one sample in a study of blood T cell repertoires in COVID-19. Produced via immunoSEQ multiplex PCR; TCRdb's table is partial and in-frame only. This sample has 350,000 to 400,000 clones, with roughly 90% found just once. Sequenced: PBMCs or T cells enriched from blood (not recorded which). The receptors here all came from a woman in her twenties or thirties with acute COVID-19.

V and J are TRBV12-3 or TRBV12-4 and TRBJ1-4, with D perhaps TRBD1 (6 bases). Trimming pared 6 bases from V and 4 bases from J, leaving 9 bases between. The CDR3 is 13 residues long. CDR3: CASRQGGNEKLFF. CDR3 sequence (DNA): TGTGCCAGCAGACAGGGCGGTAATGAAAAACTGTTTTTT.

The gene calls are TRBV6-2 or TRBV6-3 and TRBJ2-1; D remains ambiguous. CDR1 and CDR2 (germline): MNHEY, SVGEGT. The CDR3 spans 13 residues. V was clipped by 2 bases and J by 6 bases, with 8 bases between them. The CDR3 bases are TGTGCCAGCAGTTACCTTGGCCCCAATGAGCAGTTCTTC. Residues: CASSYLGPNEQFF.

The chain carries TRBV6-5 and TRBJ1-4, with TRBD1 matching 7 bases. V lost 8 bases to trimming and J lost 8 bases; unmatched junction nucleotides: 11. Germline V gene lookup returns CDR1 MNHEY and CDR2 SVGAGI. This CDR3 has 14 amino acids. The CDR3 coding sequence is TGTGCCAGCTGGCTAGGGGGCACATGGGAAAAACTGTTTTTT. As protein: CASWLGGTWEKLFF.

The rearrangement uses TRBV6-7 and TRBJ2-2, with D possibly being TRBD1 (6 bases). TRBV6-7 carries the ORF label, with uncertain function. V was pared by 11 bases and J by 6 bases, with 13 bases between. The CDR3 spans 12 residues. The CDR3 DNA sequence: TGTGCCGGGTCACAGGGCCCCGGGGAGCTGTTTTTT. Translation: CAGSQGPGELFF.

The chain joins TRBV14 to TRBJ1-1; 8 bases line up with TRBD1. Trimming cost V 4 bases and J 6 bases; bases outside gene matches: 4. Germline V gene lookup returns CDR1 SGHDN and CDR2 FVKESK. The CDR3 totals 13 residues. In nucleotides, the CDR3 is TGTGCCAGCAGCCGCCAACAGGGGGCTGAAGCTTTCTTT. It yields the protein CASSRQQGAEAFF.

The V and J genes are TRBV18 and TRBJ2-7, with D uncertain. The CDR3 has 13 amino acids. Germline values: CDR1 KGHSH, CDR2 LQKENI. V lost 3 bases to trimming and J lost 3 bases, with 9 bases between them. Here the CDR3 reads CASSPSYSYEQYF. The CDR3 coding sequence is TGTGCCAGCTCACCGAGTTACAGCTACGAGCAGTACTTC.

This chain joins TRBV6-2 or TRBV6-3 and TRBJ1-3, with unresolved D. The germline gives CDR1 MNHEY, CDR2 SVGEGT. The CDR3 contains 13 residues. V dropped 1 base and J dropped 4 bases, with 5 bases sitting between them. The CDR3 is CASSYFLGNTIYF. The CDR3 nucleotides are TGTGCCAGCAGTTACTTTCTCGGAAACACCATATATTTT.

J is TRBJ2-7 and V is TRBV12-3 or TRBV12-4; D is possibly TRBD2 (5 bases). Trimming stripped 3 bases from V and 3 bases from J, with 9 bases between. CDR3 length: 13 residues. CDR3 residues: CASSFQRSYEQYF. CDR3 nucleotides: TGTGCCAGCAGTTTCCAGCGGAGCTACGAGCAGTACTTC.

The chain joins TRBV6-2 or TRBV6-3 to TRBJ1-6; D is uncertain. CDR3 length: 15 residues. Trimming removed 0 bases from V and 10 bases from J, with 13 bases in between. Germline V gene data show CDR1 as MNHEY and CDR2 as SVGEGT. The CDR3 spells CASSYSMAGGSPLHF. The CDR3 coding sequence is TGTGCCAGCAGTTACTCGATGGCAGGTGGCTCACCCCTCCACTTT.

The chain employs TRBV27 and TRBJ2-1, with a weak D call TRBD1 (5 bases). V was trimmed by 3 bases and J by 1 base, leaving 7 bases between them. The CDR3 is 14 residues long. In germline, CDR1 is MNHEY, CDR2 SMNVEV (reference sequence). CDR3 bases: TGTGCCAGCAGTTTTAGGGGTTCCTACAATGAGCAGTTCTTC. Protein: CASSFRGSYNEQFF.

The chain carries TRBV27 and TRBJ2-1; perhaps TRBD1 as D (6 bases). Between the trimmed V and J ends, which lost 4 bases and 7 bases, there was a span of 14 bases. This CDR3 is built from 14 residues. Germline V lookup: CDR1 MNHEY, CDR2 SMNVEV (reference sequence). CDR3 DNA: TGTGCCAGCAGTTCAGCAGGGGTTGGGAATGAGCAGTTCTTC. This translates into CASSSAGVGNEQFF.

The V call is TRBV30, the J call TRBJ1-6; D not resolved. The CDR3 length is 15 residues. Trimming cost V 4 bases and J 7 bases, with 17 bases left between them. CDR1 and CDR2 (germline): GTSNPN, SVGIG (reference sequence). The CDR3 reads CAWTITLFGNSPLHF. CDR3 sequence (DNA): TGTGCCTGGACTATAACCCTTTTCGGGAATTCACCCCTCCACTTT. The full variable domain, completed using reference TRBV30 and TRBJ1-6, is SQTIHQWPATLVQPVGSPLSLECTVEGTSNPNLYWYRQAAGRGLQLLFYSVGIGQISSEVPQNLSASRPQDRQFILSSKKLLLSDSGFYLCAWTITLFGNSPLHFGNGTRLTVT.

The chain couples TRBV10-2 to TRBJ1-4; D perhaps matches TRBD1 (6 bases). Trimming left V 0 bases short and J 7 bases short, with 12 bases between. Per germline, CDR1 WSHSY and CDR2 SAAADI. This CDR3 has 15 amino acids. Written as DNA, the CDR3 is TGCGCCAGCAGTGAGTCCCTTGGACAGATTGAAAAACTGTTTTTT. It translates to CASSESLGQIEKLFF.

The chain employs TRBV18 and TRBJ2-3; 9 bases agree with TRBD2. V shed 3 bases, J shed 2 bases, and the junction held 6 bases outside the gene matches. The CDR3 has 16 amino acids. Per the germline V gene, CDR1 is KGHSH and CDR2 is LQKENI. CDR3 nucleotides: TGTGCCAGCTCACCGCTAGCGGGGCCAACCACAGATACGCAGTATTTT. It is translated as CASSPLAGPTTDTQYF.

In this sample, this clone turned up a few times. The V call is TRBV5-1, the J call TRBJ2-2; TRBD2 aligns across 8 bases. V trimming: 6 bases; J trimming: 2 bases; junction bases outside the gene matches: 9. Germline lookup yields CDR1 SGHRS and CDR2 YFSETQ. The CDR3 consists of 16 residues. The CDR3 loop is CASTPSAGGNTGELFF. The CDR3 region has the DNA TGCGCCAGCACGCCTTCTGCGGGGGGAAACACCGGGGAGCTGTTTTTT.

This CDR3 reads CASSLWDYPPTDTQYF. The CDR3 coding sequence is TGTGCCAGCAGCTTATGGGACTACCCCCCCACAGATACGCAGTATTTT. J is TRBJ2-3 and V is TRBV7-2; the match to TRBD2 covers 7 bases. CDR1 is SGHTA, CDR2 FQGNSA, per germline. J was trimmed by 2 bases and V by 2 bases; bases with no gene match: 7. This CDR3 contains 16 residues.

The chain has TRBV5-1 and TRBJ2-7, with TRBD2 matching 8 bases. Trimming took 4 bases from V and 3 from J; bases not matched to a gene: 9. CDR1 and CDR2 (germline): SGHRS, YFSETQ. CDR3 length: 15 amino acids. In nucleotides, the CDR3 is TGCGCCAGCAGCCCTGGGCGGGGGGTTGTCTACGAGCAGTACTTC. As protein: CASSPGRGVVYEQYF.

The chain combines TRBV6-5 with TRBJ1-2, with D perhaps TRBD1 (6 bases). With 4 bases removed from V and 5 bases from J, the gap between germline ends came to 20 bases. Germline values: CDR1 MNHEY, CDR2 SVGAGI. CDR3 length equals 16 residues. The CDR3 bases are TGTGCCAGCAGTTCCCAGGACAGAAGGAATTCTTATGGCTACACCTTC. Protein: CASSSQDRRNSYGYTF.

V is TRBV7-9 and J is TRBJ1-4, with D uncertain. Deletions cut 1 base from V and 10 bases from J, with 19 bases between. This CDR3 is built from 16 residues. Germline CDR1 SEHNR, CDR2 FQNEAQ (reference sequence). Here the CDR3 reads CASSLEGRTDYGKLFF. CDR3 bases: TGTGCCAGCAGCTTAGAGGGCCGAACGGACTACGGAAAACTGTTTTTT.